Below, one T cell receptor (beta chain) is given with its context. Germline CDR1 and CDR2: LNHDA and SQIVND (reference sequence). Trimming removed 6 bases from V and 0 bases from J, with 17 bases in between. CDR3 length: 17 amino acids. This sample was taken from a study of shared clonotypes between healthy human individuals. Each subset's genomic DNA was shared equally among a number of immunoSEQ plates. Assay used: immunoSEQ multiplex PCR; TCRdb lists only in-frame clones, some missing. The sample has some 500,000 clones; 95% to 97% are singletons. All participating donors were Caucasian adults from Nashville, Tennessee.

The sample was naive CD4+ T cells sorted from blood. As to subset: CD45RA+ positively selected. The receptor was isolated from a woman in her 30s in good health. The chain employs TRBV19 and TRBJ2-2; TRBD1 or TRBD2 may be the D gene (5 bases each). The CDR3 nucleotides read TGTGCCAGTAGCCTGAGCATGGGACGGCCGAACACCGGGGAGCTGTTTTTT. Translating it yields CASSLSMGRPNTGELFF.